The 7 T cell receptor beta chains reported below all come from one sample, sequenced in a study of blood T cell repertoires in COVID-19. The method was immunoSEQ multiplex PCR; TCRdb's version includes in-frame clones alone and lacks a portion of them. Seen here are about 260,000 clones, roughly 83% observed once, and the top ten hold around 4.5%. Sequences were obtained from peripheral blood. All receptors come from a man aged 55 to 70 who had recovered from COVID-19.

This clone was found a few times. The rearrangement uses TRBV5-1 and TRBJ1-1, with 8 bases that match TRBD1. J lost 0 bases, V lost 0 bases, and 1 base had no gene match. CDR1 SGHRS and CDR2 YFSETQ come from the germline V gene. The CDR3 runs to 15 residues. The DNA for the CDR3 is TGCGCCAGCAGCTTGGTGACAGGGGTGAACACTGAAGCTTTCTTT. It is translated as CASSLVTGVNTEAFF.

V gene TRBV5-1 combines with J gene TRBJ2-7; the D gene is possibly TRBD2 (7 bases). Germline-derived CDR1 and CDR2 are SGHRS and YFSETQ. Trimming stripped 5 bases from V and 2 bases from J, with 17 bases between. The CDR3 spans 15 residues. CDR3 protein: CASRGASGTTYEQYF. The CDR3 DNA reads TGCGCCAGCAGGGGGGCTAGCGGAACCACCTACGAGCAGTACTTC.

CDR3 in amino acids: CATAPGDRNYNEQFF. CDR3 nucleotides: TGTGCCACGGCGCCAGGGGACAGGAACTACAATGAGCAGTTCTTC. This chain uses TRBV15 with TRBJ2-1, with 8 bases identical to TRBD1. Germline assignment: CDR1 LNHNV and CDR2 YYDKDF (reference sequence). This CDR3 comprises 15 residues. Trimming took 9 bases from V and 3 from J; bases not matched to a gene: 10.

This clone was observed a few times. The chain couples TRBV21-1 to TRBJ2-1; TRBD2 is the table's D call and was not checked against the DNA. TRBV21-1 is deemed a pseudogene. This CDR3 contains 14 residues. DNA for the CDR3: TGTGCCAGTACTGTCAGCGGAGTCCGTAATGAGCAGTTCTTC. Its protein product is CASTVSGVRNEQFF.

This clone was counted between two and nine times. V usage is TRBV3-1 (or the pseudogene TRBV3-2) and J usage is TRBJ2-7; D call uncertain. The CDR3 is made up of 15 amino acids. The V gene's germline CDR1 is LGHDT and CDR2 YNNKEL (reference sequence). The V end lost 5 bases, the J end lost 1 base, and 15 bases lay between the germline ends. CDR3 in DNA: TGTGCCAGCAGCGCCCTCGCTGGCACATCCTACGAGCAGTACTTC. Residues: CASSALAGTSYEQYF.

This clone appeared a single time. The chain carries TRBV5-8 and TRBJ2-5, with 9 bases aligning to TRBD2. This CDR3 has 16 amino acids. The ends lost 4 bases at V and 7 bases at J; junction bases unmatched: 14. Germline V gene sequence: CDR1 SGHTS, CDR2 YDEGEE. The CDR3 DNA reads TGTGCCAGCAGCGCCCGACTAGCGGAGGCCCGGGGGACCCAGTACTTC. Its translation: CASSARLAEARGTQYF.

The genes are TRBV6-6 and TRBJ1-6, with 8 positions matching TRBD1. V lost 4 bases to trimming and J lost 6 bases; unmatched junction nucleotides: 8. The CDR3 has 16 residues. Per germline, CDR1 MNHNY and CDR2 SVGAGI (reference sequence). This chain's CDR3 is CASSSRTGPGNSPLHF. CDR3 coding DNA: TGTGCCAGCAGTTCCCGGACAGGGCCGGGTAATTCACCCCTCCACTTT.